Sequencing of this T cell receptor (beta chain) was carried out in a study of shared clonotypes between healthy human individuals. Findings and caveats of the study: The study's rarefaction showed incomplete sorted-subset sequencing despite large depth. An expected dependence of interdonor clonotype sharing on sequencing depth was noted. All-four-donor shared clonotypes had higher generation probabilities than non-shared clonotypes did.

With 5 bases clipped from V and 5 bases from J, the junction kept 13 bases outside the gene matches. CDR1 and CDR2 (germline): SGHAT, FQNNGV. The CDR3 has 16 amino acids. Authors' data handling: Quality scores were absent from the junction-only immunoSEQ sequences, so filtering differed. Clones were sequenced by immunoSEQ multiplex PCR, and TCRdb holds only the in-frame ones, with some missing. V and J calls plus clone size are reproduced from that table; the DNA served to infer D and trimming. The table lists over 400,000 clones, 90% to 97% of them singletons. To note about this clone: Its antigen is currently unknown.

Sequenced: naive CD4+ T cells sorted from blood. Subset of the sample: CD45RA+ positively selected. This chain joins TRBV11-2 and TRBJ2-7, with 9 positions matching TRBD2. This TCR was recovered from a young woman in good health. CDR3 region: CASSPSPRTSAHEQYF. DNA for the CDR3: TGTGCCAGCAGCCCTAGCCCGCGGACTAGCGCCCACGAGCAGTACTTC.